This passage covers 21 T cell receptor beta chains from one sample sequenced in a study of prognosis after radiotherapy for stage I lung cancer. Template was genomic DNA; TCR beta CDR3 amplified in two multiplex PCR rounds. Round one of PCR was performed, and it used primers specific to each TRBV and TRBJ gene. TCRdb re-called the multiplex PCR reads through MiXCR, storing one row per CDR3 protein. The sample contains around 30,000 distinct CDR3 sequences, less than 45% of which appear only once. The sequenced sample was PBMCs, obtained before or after stereotactic body radiation therapy (not recorded which). Source of these receptors: a donor over 45 with non-small cell lung cancer.

This clonotype was seen repeatedly, ten times or more. This rearrangement joins TRBV2 to TRBJ1-3, with 9 nucleotides matching TRBD1. Germline V gives CDR1 SNHLY, CDR2 FYNNEI. Trimming cost V 2 bases and J 11 bases; bases outside gene matches: 13. CDR3 size: 16 residues. This chain's CDR3 is CASSENTLGTGKAIYF. DNA of the CDR3: TGTGCCAGCAGTGAAAACACCCTTGGGACAGGGAAGGCCATATATTTT.

This clonotype has a count of ten or more. The chain recombines TRBV7-8 with TRBJ2-1; the D gene is possibly TRBD2 (6 bases). V was pared by 5 bases and J by 1 base, with 12 bases between. CDR3 length: 15 amino acids. CDR1 and CDR2 from the germline V gene are SGHVS and FQNEAQ. The CDR3 here is CASSRSGTSYNEQFF. The CDR3 nucleotides are TGTGCCAGCAGCCGTAGCGGAACTTCCTACAATGAGCAGTTCTTC.

For this clonotype: This may come from a read error, since a much larger clone is one base off. The chain employs TRBV29-1 and TRBJ1-6; weak D call: TRBD1 (6 bases). The CDR3 totals 17 residues. Looked up from germline, CDR1 is SQVTM and CDR2 is ANQGSEA. Trimming removed 3 bases from V and 7 bases from J, with 22 bases in between. CDR3 in DNA: TGCAGCGTTGATATAGGGGGTCAATCAACGTTAAATTCACCCCTCCACTTT. Protein sequence: CSVDIGGQSTLNSPLHF. The full variable domain, its missing parts supplied by reference TRBV29-1 and TRBJ1-6, is SAVISQKPSRDICQRGTSLTIQCQVDSQVTMMFWYRQQPGQSLTLIATANQGSEATYESGFVIDKFPISRPNLTFSTLTVSNMSPEDSSIYLCSVDIGGQSTLNSPLHFGNGTRLTVT.

Ten or more counts support this clonotype. The chain couples TRBV16 to TRBJ1-1; no reliable D call. V was trimmed by 0 bases and J by 5 bases, leaving 7 bases between them. From germline, CDR1 is KGHSY and CDR2 FQNENV. This CDR3 spans 13 amino acids. CDR3 region: CASSQSGSTEAFF. The DNA of the CDR3 is TGTGCCAGCAGCCAATCAGGGAGTACTGAAGCTTTCTTT.

The V call is TRBV28, the J call TRBJ1-1, with D perhaps TRBD1 (5 bases). CDR1 MDHEN and CDR2 SYDVKM come from the germline V gene. The CDR3 contains 12 residues. Trimming shortened V by 6 bases and J by 9 bases, and 14 bases separated the two germline ends. CDR3 sequence (DNA): TGTGCCAGCAGCTCGTGGGGCTCTCAAGCTTTCTTT. Its translation is CASSSWGSQAFF.

This clonotype is judged medium-sized. The V call is TRBV12-3 or TRBV12-4, the J call TRBJ2-1; 7 nucleotides align to TRBD2. The length of the CDR3 is 14 residues. Trimming cost V 6 bases and J 10 bases; bases outside gene matches: 12. The chain's CDR3 is CASSPGRIEPEQFF. Written as DNA, the CDR3 is TGTGCCAGCAGCCCCGGGAGGATTGAACCGGAGCAGTTCTTC.

In its sample, this clonotype was seen many times. The chain combines TRBV3-1 with TRBJ2-5; D not certain. There are 13 residues in the CDR3. With 0 bases removed from V and 5 bases from J, the gap between germline ends came to 7 bases. In germline, CDR1 is LGHDT, CDR2 YNNKEL (reference sequence). Written as DNA, the CDR3 is TGTGCCAGCAGCCAAGAGCCGAAGGAGACCCAGTACTTC. It translates to CASSQEPKETQYF.

To note about this clonotype: A much larger clone differs by one base, so this may be a read error. The genes are TRBV19 and TRBJ2-4, with 9 nucleotides matching TRBD1. The CDR3 extends over 15 amino acids. Per germline, CDR1 LNHDA and CDR2 SQIVND (reference sequence). The DNA of the CDR3 is TGTGCCAGTAGAGCAGGACAGGGGTTGGGCAACATTCGGTACTTC. It specifies CASRAGQGLGNIRYF.

The chain employs TRBV4-1 and TRBJ2-2, with D possibly matching TRBD1 (6 bases). The germline CDR1 and CDR2 sequences are MGHRA and YSYEKL. Trimming cost V 4 bases and J 0 bases, with 15 bases left between them. CDR3 length: 17 residues. The CDR3 loop reads CASSRYLQGSNTGELFF. The DNA of the CDR3 is TGCGCCAGCAGCCGATACTTACAGGGCTCGAACACCGGGGAGCTGTTTTTT.

Points on this clonotype: One end of the junction fails to match germline, which may point to a read error. This chain connects TRBV6-1 to TRBJ2-7; perhaps TRBD2 as D (6 bases). Per the germline V gene, CDR1 is MNHNS and CDR2 is SASEGT. This CDR3 has 14 residues. The chain's CDR3 is CASSRARGGYDQYF. The CDR3 nucleotides read TGTGCCAGCAGTAGGGCGAGGGGAGGCTACGATCAGTACTTC.

This clonotype has a single count. CDR3 sequence (DNA): TGTGCCAGCTCACCACCCTCGGGCAGGGGGCTAGCCGGGGAGCTGTTTTTT. Amino acid sequence: CASSPPSGRGLAGELFF. The J gene is TRBJ2-2, the V gene TRBV18; the match to TRBD1 covers 8 bases. The ends lost 0 bases at V and 6 bases at J; junction bases unmatched: 9. The CDR3 covers 17 residues. Germline CDR1 is KGHSH and CDR2 is LQKENI. Using reference TRBV18 and TRBJ2-2 for the parts outside the CDR3, the full variable domain is NAGVMQNPRHLVRRRGQEARLRCSPMKGHSHVYWYRQLPEEGLKFMVYLQKENIIDESGMPKERFSAEFPKEGPSILRIQQVVRGDSAAYFCASSPPSGRGLAGELFFGEGSRLTVL.

Notes on this clonotype: Its ends do not fully match the called genes, so a read error is possible. The gene calls are TRBV19 and TRBJ2-2; D tentatively reads TRBD1 or TRBD2 (5 bases each). This CDR3 is built from 16 residues. CDR1 and CDR2 (germline): LNHDA, SQIVND (reference sequence). CDR3: CAISILRLRGTGELFF. In DNA, the CDR3 is TGTGCCATTAGTATCCTTAGGCTGAGGGGCACCGGGGAGCTGTTTTTT. The full variable domain, completed using reference TRBV19 and TRBJ2-2, is DGGITQSPKYLFRKEGQNVTLSCEQNLNHDAMYWYRQDPGQGLRLIYYSQIVNDFQKGDIAEGYSVSREKKESFPLTVTSAQKNPTAFYLCAISILRLRGTGELFFGEGSRLTVL.

This clonotype turned up a few times. A much more abundant neighbour one base away suggests this may be a read error. The chain carries TRBV6-2 or TRBV6-3 and TRBJ2-1; a possible D gene is TRBD1 (5 bases). The germline V and J ends were trimmed by 5 bases and 4 bases, with 18 bases remaining between them. Germline values: CDR1 MNHEY, CDR2 SVGEGT. The CDR3 totals 16 residues. CDR3 DNA: TGTGCCAGCAGTCCCCTGACAGATCTTCTTTACAATGAGCAGTTCTTC. This sequence encodes CASSPLTDLLYNEQFF.

The chain recombines TRBV7-6 with TRBJ2-2; D unclear. The V end lost 2 bases, the J end lost 6 bases, and 16 bases lay between the germline ends. The germline V gene encodes CDR1 SGHVS and CDR2 FNYEAQ. This CDR3 has 16 residues. CDR3 region: CASSLSGSDISGELFF. The CDR3 region has the DNA TGTGCCAGCAGCTTAAGTGGGTCCGACATATCCGGGGAGCTGTTTTTT.

This clonotype was found a few times. The V and J genes are TRBV20-1 and TRBJ2-7; TRBD2 agrees at 7 bases. The V segment lost 6 bases and the J segment 1 base; nucleotides outside the gene matches: 15. The CDR3 totals 16 residues. Germline loops: CDR1 DFQATT, CDR2 SNEGSKA (reference sequence). This CDR3 is CSARPYSGISSYEQYF. The CDR3, as DNA: TGCAGTGCCAGGCCATACAGCGGGATCTCGTCCTACGAGCAGTACTTC.

This clonotype was observed a single time. A much larger clonotype is one base distant, so this may be a read error. The chain employs TRBV2 and TRBJ2-5; D call uncertain. The germline V gene encodes CDR1 SNHLY and CDR2 FYNNEI. This CDR3 contains 13 residues. The CDR3 DNA reads as TGTGCCAGCAGTGAGGTGCTGAAAGATACCCAGTACTTC. This gives the protein CASSEVLKDTQYF.

In its sample, this clonotype was seen a few times. A read error may be the cause here, since a much bigger clone is one base away. In DNA form, the CDR3 reads TGTGCCAGCAGCTTAGGTGGGGAAAGGAGAATGTCCATCCGGTTCTTC. It yields the protein CASSLGGERRMSIRFF. V is TRBV7-8 and J is TRBJ2-1; D gene ambiguous. Germline-derived CDR1 and CDR2 are SGHVS and FQNEAQ. This CDR3 has 16 residues. V was clipped by 1 base and J by 15 bases, with 25 bases between them.

There are many counts of this clonotype. The chain has TRBV14 and TRBJ1-2; TRBD1 matches 7 bases. This CDR3 contains 14 residues. CDR1 SGHDN and CDR2 FVKESK come from the germline V gene. The trim removed 4 bases at V and 4 bases at J, leaving 6 bases unmatched. As DNA, the CDR3 is TGTGCCAGCAGCCCAAGACAGGGAAGCTATGGCTACACCTTC. This translates into CASSPRQGSYGYTF. Drawing the rest from reference TRBV14 and TRBJ1-2, the complete variable domain is EAGVTQFPSHSVIEKGQTVTLRCDPISGHDNLYWYRRVMGKEIKFLLHFVKESKQDESGMPNNRFLAERTGGTYSTLKVQPAELEDSGVYFCASSPRQGSYGYTFGSGTRLTVV.

This clonotype was seen many times. The chain uses TRBV7-2 and TRBJ2-1; TRBD2 aligns across 7 bases. The V gene's germline CDR1 is SGHTA and CDR2 FQGNSA. This CDR3 contains 15 residues. Germline trimming cut 4 bases from V and 2 bases from J; bases unmatched to any gene: 5. The CDR3 DNA reads as TGTGCCAGCAGCTCTAGCGGAGGGGCCTACAATGAGCAGTTCTTC. Protein: CASSSSGGAYNEQFF. The full variable domain, in which reference TRBV7-2 and TRBJ2-1 provide the parts outside the CDR3, is GAGVSQSPSNKVTEKGKDVELRCDPISGHTALYWYRQSLGQGLEFLIYFQGNSAPDKSGLPSDRFSAERTGGSVSTLTIQRTQQEDSAVYLCASSSSGGAYNEQFFGPGTRLTVL.

This clonotype came up many times. The chain employs TRBV4-2 and TRBJ2-3, with 10 bases aligning to TRBD2. The CDR3 has 17 residues. From germline, CDR1 is LGHNA and CDR2 YNFKEQ. The V gene end was trimmed by 1 base and the J gene end by 5 bases; junction bases not matched to a gene: 9. In DNA, the CDR3 is TGTGCCAGCAGCCAAGGACAGCGGGAGGGCCAGTTAGATACGCAGTATTTT. This codes for CASSQGQREGQLDTQYF.

For this clonotype: The junction differs from germline at one of its ends, possibly a read error. This chain joins TRBV6-2 or TRBV6-3 and TRBJ2-2; D may be TRBD1 (5 bases). Germline assignment: CDR1 MNHEY and CDR2 SVGEGT. This CDR3 comprises 15 residues. CDR3 nucleotide sequence: TGTGCCAGCAGTGGTCGGCAGGGTGACACCGGGCAGCTGTTTTTT. Its protein product is CASSGRQGDTGQLFF.